These 27 T cell receptor beta chains were sequenced from one sample in a study of shared clonotypes between healthy human individuals. TCRdb's copy holds only in-frame clones and misses some; the assay was immunoSEQ multiplex PCR. The sample gives some 1.5 million clones, roughly 96% of which show up once; 1% to 1.5% is in the top ten. The sample consisted of naive CD4+ T cells sorted from blood. Subset given: CD45RA+ positively selected. The receptors were sampled from a young man in good health.

The CDR3 nucleotides are TGTGCCAGCAGTTTATGGTCTGGCTCGGGGGGGTTGGATCAGCCCCAGCATTTT. Protein product: CASSLWSGSGGLDQPQHF. The chain carries TRBV28 and TRBJ1-5, with D possibly TRBD1 on 5 matching bases. V was cut by 0 bases and J by 5 bases, with 20 bases left in between. Germline assignment: CDR1 MDHEN and CDR2 SYDVKM. The CDR3 spans 18 residues.

The chain is built from TRBV19 and TRBJ2-1, with D possibly TRBD2 on 5 matching bases. Looked up from germline, CDR1 is LNHDA and CDR2 is SQIVND (reference sequence). CDR3 size: 14 residues. Trimming took off 10 bases at V and 4 bases at J, with 17 bases between the two ends. CDR3 DNA: TGTGCCACCTCACCGAGACTACTTTACAATGAGCAGTTCTTC. This translates into CATSPRLLYNEQFF.

J is TRBJ2-7 and V is TRBV19; 9 positions agree with TRBD2. This CDR3 has 15 residues. Germline V gives CDR1 LNHDA, CDR2 SQIVND (reference sequence). With 1 base clipped from V and 6 bases from J, the junction kept 7 bases outside the gene matches. The chain's CDR3 is CASSIAPSGNTEQYF. Written as DNA, the CDR3 is TGTGCCAGTAGTATAGCACCTAGCGGGAATACCGAGCAGTACTTC.

V usage is TRBV5-1 and J usage is TRBJ2-7; unclear D gene. V lost 2 bases to trimming and J lost 6 bases, with 9 bases between them. This CDR3 has 12 residues. Germline CDR1 and CDR2: SGHRS and YFSETQ. The CDR3 loop reads CASSFEFGEQYF. The DNA for the CDR3 is TGCGCCAGCAGCTTCGAGTTCGGCGAGCAGTACTTC.

The chain uses TRBV5-8 and TRBJ2-3; weak D call: TRBD1 (6 bases). Trimming took 0 bases from V and 0 from J, leaving 8 bases between them. The CDR3 runs to 15 residues. CDR1 SGHTS and CDR2 YDEGEE come from the germline V gene. DNA for the CDR3: TGTGCCAGCAGCTTGGGGACAGAGAGCACAGATACGCAGTATTTT. Protein product: CASSLGTESTDTQYF.

J is TRBJ2-5 and V is TRBV5-4; D is possibly TRBD1 (6 bases). The V gene lost 4 bases and the J gene lost 5 bases, with 15 bases spanning the gap. The germline gives CDR1 SGHNT, CDR2 YYREEE (reference sequence). This CDR3 contains 14 residues. DNA of the CDR3: TGTGCCAGCAGCGTACAGGGCCTCTACGAGACCCAGTACTTC. Protein product: CASSVQGLYETQYF.

The chain recombines TRBV5-1 with TRBJ2-1; 7 bases agree with TRBD2. The CDR3 has 16 residues. Germline CDR1 is SGHRS and CDR2 is YFSETQ. The ends lost 0 bases at V and 5 bases at J; junction bases unmatched: 8. CDR3 in DNA: TGCGCCAGCAGCTTGGCCCGGCTAGCGGTAAACAATGAGCAGTTCTTC. It yields the protein CASSLARLAVNNEQFF.

This clone appeared a few times. Other DNA sequences in the same sample also yield this CDR3. The CDR3 DNA reads as TGCGCCAGCAGCTTGGGACAAGTCTACAATGAGCAGTTCTTC. Translating it yields CASSLGQVYNEQFF. This chain links TRBV5-1 with TRBJ2-1, with D hard to call. Germline-derived CDR1 and CDR2 are SGHRS and YFSETQ. Deletions cut 0 bases from V and 3 bases from J, with 7 bases between. This CDR3 is built from 14 residues.

For this clone: Distinct nucleotide sequences in the sample also encode this CDR3. The chain is built from TRBV18 and TRBJ2-5; D not resolved. The V end was cut by 6 bases, the J end by 2 bases, with 7 bases between. This CDR3 region has 12 residues. Per germline, CDR1 KGHSH and CDR2 LQKENI. CDR3 coding DNA: TGTGCCAGCTCGCCGTCTCAAGAGACCCAGTACTTC. Amino acids: CASSPSQETQYF.

V and J are TRBV10-1 and TRBJ2-2; D is ambiguous. Germline V CDR1 and CDR2: WNHNN, SYGVQD (reference sequence). This CDR3 has 16 residues. The V end lost 2 bases, the J end lost 1 base, and 11 bases lay between the germline ends. CDR3 sequence reads: CASSEMFGKNTGELFF. The CDR3 DNA follows: TGCGCCAGCAGTGAGATGTTTGGAAAGAACACCGGGGAGCTGTTTTTT.

The V and J genes are TRBV7-2 and TRBJ2-7, with D perhaps matching TRBD1 (5 bases). V shed 1 base and J shed 3 bases, with 7 bases lying between them. The CDR3 runs 13 residues. Germline CDR1 SGHTA, CDR2 FQGNSA. The CDR3 is CASSLGQFYEQYF. The CDR3 DNA reads as TGTGCCAGCAGCTTAGGACAGTTCTACGAGCAGTACTTC.

This chain joins TRBV9 and TRBJ2-3, with D perhaps TRBD2 (6 bases). This CDR3 contains 13 residues. The germline V gene has CDR1 SGDLS and CDR2 YYNGEE. The V end was cut by 3 bases, the J end by 8 bases, with 13 bases between. The CDR3 reads CASSGGTSGTQYF. CDR3 bases: TGTGCCAGCAGCGGGGGGACTTCCGGTACGCAGTATTTT.

CDR3: CATGYRGLYEQYF. The CDR3, as DNA: TGTGCCACCGGATACAGGGGCCTCTACGAGCAGTACTTC. The rearrangement links TRBV15 to TRBJ2-7, with 7 bases fitting TRBD1. There are 13 residues in the CDR3. Germline lookup yields CDR1 LNHNV and CDR2 YYDKDF (reference sequence). V gave up 8 bases and J gave up 3 bases; unmatched junction bases: 7.

This sequence joins TRBV19 and TRBJ2-1; TRBD2 matches 7 bases. Germline V gives CDR1 LNHDA, CDR2 SQIVND (reference sequence). V lost 3 bases, J lost 3 bases, and 8 bases stayed unmatched. This CDR3 spans 16 amino acids. This chain's CDR3 is CASSISAGAIYNEQFF. CDR3 DNA sequence: TGTGCCAGTAGTATTTCTGCGGGAGCGATCTACAATGAGCAGTTCTTC.

In the case of this clone: In the same sample, other DNA sequences code for this CDR3. CDR3 residues: CASSSLATQYF. CDR3 nucleotides: TGTGCCAGCAGTTCCCTTGCAACCCAGTACTTC. The chain uses TRBV6-5 and TRBJ2-5; no definite D call. The CDR3 is made up of 11 amino acids. CDR1 and CDR2 (germline): MNHEY, SVGAGI. Deletions cut 4 bases from V and 8 bases from J, with 8 bases between.

CDR3 loop: CASRDRDWSQPQHF. In nucleotides, the CDR3 is TGTGCCAGCAGGGACAGGGACTGGAGTCAGCCCCAGCATTTT. The chain has TRBV2 and TRBJ1-5, with TRBD1 identical over 8 bases. This CDR3 contains 14 residues. Germline V gene data show CDR1 as SNHLY and CDR2 as FYNNEI. J was trimmed by 6 bases and V by 6 bases; bases with no gene match: 7.

This clone has just one count. V and J are TRBV18 and TRBJ2-7, with D possibly TRBD2 on 5 matching bases. Germline V gives CDR1 KGHSH, CDR2 LQKENI. The germline V and J ends were trimmed by 4 bases and 6 bases, with 13 bases remaining between them. This CDR3 region has 13 residues. The CDR3 is CASSLTVEGEQYF. The CDR3 DNA sequence: TGTGCCAGCTCACTTACTGTCGAGGGCGAGCAGTACTTC.

This clone turned up a few times. The chain links TRBV6-5 to TRBJ1-5; D remains ambiguous. V was pared by 1 base and J by 8 bases, with 6 bases between. Germline V gives CDR1 MNHEY, CDR2 SVGAGI. The CDR3 contains 12 residues. The CDR3 sequence is CASSYFREPQHF. CDR3 DNA: TGTGCCAGCAGTTACTTTCGGGAGCCCCAGCATTTT.

V gene TRBV10-3 combines with J gene TRBJ2-7; D might be TRBD2 (8 bases). Germline loops: CDR1 ENHRY, CDR2 SYGVKD. Trimming removed 11 bases from V and 3 bases from J, with 17 bases in between. CDR3 length equals 13 residues. The DNA for the CDR3 is TGTGCCGCAGGGGGACTAGTCGGCTACGAGCAGTACTTC. Translating gives CAAGGLVGYEQYF.

The CDR3 bases are TGTGCCAGCAGTTTACTGAGCGGGAGGGCCTGGGATGAGCAGTTCTTC. Encoded protein: CASSLLSGRAWDEQFF. The rearrangement links TRBV28 to TRBJ2-1; 10 bases are shared with TRBD2. Germline V gene sequence: CDR1 MDHEN, CDR2 SYDVKM. The CDR3 runs to 16 residues. V lost 2 bases, J lost 8 bases, and 9 bases stayed unmatched.

The chain links TRBV7-2 to TRBJ1-2, with 9 nucleotides matching TRBD1. The CDR3 runs 13 residues. Germline values: CDR1 SGHTA, CDR2 FQGNSA. V lost 5 bases and J lost 5; bases outside the gene matches: 3. The CDR3 sequence: CASSKDRGYGYTF. In nucleotides, the CDR3 is TGTGCCAGCAGCAAAGACAGGGGGTATGGCTACACCTTC.

This clone was seen only a few times. This chain links TRBV10-2 with TRBJ1-2; 7 nucleotides line up with TRBD1. Per the germline V gene, CDR1 is WSHSY and CDR2 is SAAADI. The length of the CDR3 is 13 residues. V trimming: 4 bases; J trimming: 3 bases; junction bases outside the gene matches: 2. CDR3 sequence reads: CASSATGDYGYTF. The CDR3 nucleotides read TGCGCCAGCAGTGCTACAGGGGACTATGGCTACACCTTC.

The rearrangement uses TRBV30 and TRBJ2-1; the D is unclear. Trimming removed 0 bases from V and 4 bases from J, with 13 bases in between. CDR3 size: 15 residues. Germline CDR1 is GTSNPN and CDR2 is SVGIG (reference sequence). The CDR3 region has the DNA TGTGCCTGGAGTGTATATGGGTCGGTGTACAATGAGCAGTTCTTC. Amino acids: CAWSVYGSVYNEQFF.

This chain connects TRBV5-4 to TRBJ2-5; unclear D gene. CDR3 length: 15 amino acids. Trimming removed 0 bases at V and 7 bases at J, with 16 bases between. Germline V gene data show CDR1 as SGHNT and CDR2 as YYREEE (reference sequence). The CDR3 DNA sequence: TGTGCCAGCAGCTTGGTTCCGGCGGCTTCTGGGACCCAGTACTTC. This gives the protein CASSLVPAASGTQYF.

This rearrangement joins TRBV9 to TRBJ1-4, with D possibly TRBD1 on 5 matching bases. This CDR3 contains 16 residues. The germline V gene has CDR1 SGDLS and CDR2 YYNGEE. The V end lost 5 bases, the J end lost 2 bases, and 16 bases lay between the germline ends. In DNA form, the CDR3 reads TGTGCCAGCAGTCGGGGGGACCGTCCCACTAATGAAAAACTGTTTTTT. As protein: CASSRGDRPTNEKLFF.

CDR3: CASTSDQGNQPQHF. CDR3 sequence (DNA): TGTGCCAGCACCTCCGACCAGGGGAATCAGCCCCAGCATTTT. This rearrangement joins TRBV2 to TRBJ1-5, with D maybe TRBD1 (6 bases). The V end was cut by 7 bases, the J end by 4 bases, with 14 bases between. The CDR3 has 14 residues. Germline V gives CDR1 SNHLY, CDR2 FYNNEI.

V usage is TRBV27 and J usage is TRBJ2-7; D could derive from TRBD1 or TRBD2 (5 bases each). The germline V gene encodes CDR1 MNHEY and CDR2 SMNVEV (reference sequence). V shed 5 bases and J shed 1 base, with 15 bases lying between them. The length of the CDR3 is 15 residues. The CDR3 region is CASSPGPPWSYEQYF. CDR3 sequence (DNA): TGTGCCAGCAGTCCGGGGCCTCCTTGGTCCTACGAGCAGTACTTC.